Each of the 9 T cell receptor beta chains below was sequenced from the same sample in a study of CD8 T cells in Susac syndrome. The authors reverse transcribed about 0.45 to 1 ug RNA with random hexamers. Via MiXCR, TCRdb re-called the immunoSEQ multiplex PCR reads, giving one row per CDR3 protein. The sample contains 150,000 to 200,000 distinct CDR3 sequences, 80% to 95% of which appear only once. Sequencing was done on a sample of CD4+ T cells from PBMCs. These receptors all stem from a human donor in good health.

The chain is built from TRBV4-2 and TRBJ1-1; maybe TRBD1 (6 bases). The germline V and J ends were trimmed by 0 bases and 11 bases, with 22 bases remaining between them. CDR1 LGHNA and CDR2 YNFKEQ come from the germline V gene. CDR3 length: 16 residues. The CDR3 is CASSQELLQGRLGAFF. The CDR3 region has the DNA TGTGCCAGCAGCCAAGAACTTCTACAGGGCCGCCTTGGGGCTTTCTTT.

This clonotype is a singleton in its sample. The chain joins TRBV7-8 to TRBJ2-5; 8 nucleotides match TRBD2. This CDR3 contains 15 residues. Germline V gives CDR1 SGHVS, CDR2 FQNEAQ. V was pared by 3 bases and J by 4 bases, with 7 bases of the junction left unmatched. CDR3 protein: CASSFGTSGGETQYF. CDR3 sequence (DNA): TGTGCCAGCAGCTTCGGAACCAGCGGGGGAGAGACCCAGTACTTC.

The CDR3: CASSQVFGRTKDQPQHF. For the CDR3, the DNA is TGCGCCAGCAGCCAAGTATTCGGGAGGACCAAGGATCAGCCCCAGCATTTT. J is TRBJ1-5 and V is TRBV4-1, with no clear D. Germline V gene lookup returns CDR1 MGHRA and CDR2 YSYEKL. The V and J ends lost 1 base and 5 bases respectively, with 18 bases between them. The CDR3 is 17 amino acids.

This clonotype was seen once. The V gene is TRBV6-5, the J gene TRBJ2-7; no definite D call. CDR1 is MNHEY, CDR2 SVGAGI, per germline. This CDR3 contains 14 residues. Trimming stripped 0 bases from V and 7 bases from J, with 13 bases between. The CDR3, as DNA: TGTGCCAGCAGTTACTCGGCTGGCAAGGGAGAGCAGTACTTC. Translated: CASSYSAGKGEQYF.

J is TRBJ2-1 and V is TRBV6-6, with D maybe TRBD1 (7 bases). Germline CDR1 reads MNHNY; CDR2 reads SVGAGI (reference sequence). The CDR3 spans 14 residues. V was trimmed by 7 bases and J by 7 bases, leaving 17 bases between them. The CDR3 loop is CASIQGGVGNEQFF. The DNA for the CDR3 is TGTGCCAGCATCCAGGGGGGTGTTGGGAATGAGCAGTTCTTC.

The chain employs TRBV12-3 or TRBV12-4 and TRBJ1-4, with a possible D match to TRBD1 (6 bases). There are 15 residues in the CDR3. The V gene lost 5 bases and the J gene lost 7 bases, with 17 bases spanning the gap. The CDR3 protein is CASSAQVEQGEKLFF. The CDR3 DNA reads TGTGCCAGCAGTGCTCAGGTGGAACAGGGTGAAAAACTGTTTTTT.

The gene calls are TRBV6-5 and TRBJ1-6, with 9 bases fitting TRBD1. Unmatched junction bases numbered 3, after V lost 6 bases and J lost 9 bases. The CDR3 has 13 residues. Per germline, CDR1 MNHEY and CDR2 SVGAGI. The CDR3 bases are TGTGCCAGCAGCTGGACAGGGGTTTCACCCCTCCACTTT. It specifies CASSWTGVSPLHF.

This sequence joins TRBV18 and TRBJ1-1; the match to TRBD1 covers 11 bases. J lost 0 bases, V lost 3 bases, and 6 bases had no gene match. The CDR3 sequence is 17 residues long. Germline-derived CDR1 and CDR2 are KGHSH and LQKENI. The CDR3, as DNA: TGTGCCAGCTCACCGCCCGGACAGGGGGCGGTGAACACTGAAGCTTTCTTT. This gives the protein CASSPPGQGAVNTEAFF.

The CDR3 region has the DNA TGTGCCAGCACCATGACAGGGTCAGATACGCAGTATTTT. It codes for CASTMTGSDTQYF. The rearrangement joins TRBV12-3 or TRBV12-4 to TRBJ2-3, with 7 positions matching TRBD1. V was clipped by 7 bases and J by 4 bases; unmatched bases: 5. This CDR3 region has 13 residues.